Each of the 22 T cell receptor beta chains below was sequenced from the same sample in a study of metastatic and nonmetastatic thyroid tumors. Every patient underwent thyroid surgery untreated. MiXCR re-clonotyped the PCR reads for TCRdb. The table lists approximately 37,000 clones, 20% to 25% of them singletons, with over 2.5% in the top ten. The sample comprised tumor tissue. The receptors here all came from a male donor with papillary thyroid cancer or a benign thyroid nodule (not recorded which). Some clones in this sample may be carry-over from other donors' samples.

This clone turned up a few times. Distinct nucleotide sequences in the sample also encode this CDR3. The chain employs TRBV12-3 or TRBV12-4 and TRBJ2-2; D possibly corresponds to TRBD2 (6 bases). V lost 6 bases and J lost 6, with 17 bases in between. This CDR3 is built from 15 residues. This CDR3 reads CASRYSGINSGELFF. The CDR3 coding sequence is TGTGCCAGCAGGTATAGCGGTATTAATTCCGGGGAGCTGTTTTTT.

A few counts support this clone. V usage is TRBV20-1 and J usage is TRBJ2-7; weak D call: TRBD1 (5 bases). This CDR3 is 15 amino acids long. Germline-derived CDR1 and CDR2 are DFQATT and SNEGSKA (reference sequence). The V and J ends lost 0 bases and 7 bases respectively, with 19 bases between them. Written as DNA, the CDR3 is TGCAGTGCTAGAGATCAGGGCCCCCTAAGTGGGGAGCAGTACTTC. Translated: CSARDQGPLSGEQYF.

This clone was picked up many times. CDR3 in amino acids: CASRTRISGANVLTF. CDR3 DNA sequence: TGTGCCAGCAGAACACGGATATCTGGGGCCAACGTCCTGACTTTC. J is TRBJ2-6 and V is TRBV6-1, with no clear D. CDR1 and CDR2 (germline): MNHNS, SASEGT. This CDR3 has 15 amino acids. V lost 6 bases, J lost 1 base, and 10 bases lay in between.

In this sample, this clone turned up many times. The chain is built from TRBV6-2 or TRBV6-3 and TRBJ2-1, with unresolved D. V was pared by 0 bases and J by 6 bases, with 6 bases between. Germline lookup yields CDR1 MNHEY and CDR2 SVGEGT. The CDR3 totals 13 residues. The CDR3 sequence is CASSYSFGNEQFF. The DNA for the CDR3 is TGTGCCAGCAGTTACTCTTTTGGCAATGAGCAGTTCTTC.

This clone was counted at least ten times. This rearrangement joins TRBV20-1 to TRBJ2-1, with 8 bases lining up with TRBD1. This CDR3 is built from 13 residues. The germline CDR1 and CDR2 sequences are DFQATT and SNEGSKA (reference sequence). V trimming: 6 bases; J trimming: 6 bases; junction bases outside the gene matches: 7. The DNA of the CDR3 is TGCAGTGCATACTTTACAGGGGGCAATGAGCAGTTCTTC. Translation: CSAYFTGGNEQFF.

This clone was detected many times. This rearrangement joins TRBV29-1 to TRBJ2-1, with a possible D match to TRBD2 (5 bases). Germline loops: CDR1 SQVTM, CDR2 ANQGSEA. The germline V and J ends were trimmed by 6 bases and 6 bases, with 18 bases remaining between them. The CDR3 length is 14 residues. CDR3 coding DNA: TGCAGCGTCGAACTACTGGGAGTACGCAATGAGCAGTTCTTC. Protein product: CSVELLGVRNEQFF.

The chain combines TRBV9 with TRBJ2-1; 8 positions match TRBD2. Germline CDR1 and CDR2: SGDLS and YYNGEE. This CDR3 is built from 15 residues. Losses at the gene ends were 0 bases for V and 6 bases for J; bases not matched to a gene: 5. Here the CDR3 DNA reads TGTGCCAGCAGCGTAGGAGCGGGGGAACTCAATGAGCAGTTCTTC. It codes for CASSVGAGELNEQFF. Full variable domain (missing parts from reference TRBV9 and TRBJ2-1): DSGVTQTPKHLITATGQRVTLRCSPRSGDLSVYWYQQSLDQGLQFLIQYYNGEERAKGNILERFSAQQFPDLHSELNLSSLELGDSALYFCASSVGAGELNEQFFGPGTRLTVL.

The chain couples TRBV7-2 to TRBJ2-2; D gene ambiguous. V was pared by 2 bases and J by 6 bases, with 4 bases between. The CDR3 totals 12 residues. Germline values: CDR1 SGHTA, CDR2 FQGNSA. CDR3 DNA: TGTGCCAGCAGCTTAAACTCCGGGGAGCTGTTTTTT. It translates to CASSLNSGELFF.

This clone rates as medium-sized. The CDR3, as DNA: TGTGCCAGCAGCTTAGGCGGGCAGGGGTTACACGAGCAGTACTTC. This codes for CASSLGGQGLHEQYF. The rearrangement joins TRBV7-2 to TRBJ2-7; D is possibly TRBD1 (6 bases). CDR1 SGHTA and CDR2 FQGNSA come from the germline V gene. V was cut by 1 base and J by 5 bases, with 15 bases left in between. The CDR3 loop spans 15 amino acids.

This chain uses TRBV20-1 with TRBJ1-3; D is unresolved. CDR3 size: 14 residues. V was pared by 0 bases and J by 3 bases, with 9 bases between. Germline V gene sequence: CDR1 DFQATT, CDR2 SNEGSKA (reference sequence). CDR3 bases: TGCAGTGCTAGAGATTTAGGGAGTGGAAACACCATATATTTT. Translation: CSARDLGSGNTIYF.

The table lists this clone with many counts. This may come from a read error, since a much larger clone is one base off. Additional DNA sequences in this sample encode the identical CDR3. The genes are TRBV28 and TRBJ2-1; D might be TRBD2 (7 bases). CDR1 and CDR2 (germline): MDHEN, SYDVKM. The CDR3 covers 16 residues. V lost 9 bases, J lost 0 bases, and 18 bases lay in between. The DNA for the CDR3 is TGTGCCAGTCTGGGGAGGGGGATGAGCTCCTACAATGAGCAGTTCTTC. Its translation is CASLGRGMSSYNEQFF. Full variable domain (outside the CDR3, taken from reference TRBV28 and TRBJ2-1): DVKVTQSSRYLVKRTGEKVFLECVQDMDHENMFWYRQDPGLGLRLIYFSYDVKMKEKGDIPEGYSVSREKKERFSLILESASTNQTSMYLCASLGRGMSSYNEQFFGPGTRLTVL.

With respect to this clone: This may come from a read error, since a much larger clone is one base off. V gene TRBV5-6 combines with J gene TRBJ1-4; D is possibly TRBD1 (6 bases). Germline CDR1 is SGHDT and CDR2 is YYEEEE. This CDR3 comprises 14 residues. Here the CDR3 reads CASSRTATNEKLSF. The DNA for the CDR3 is TGTGCCAGCAGCCGGACAGCAACTAATGAAAAACTGTCTTTT.

This clone is medium-sized (0.01 to 0.1%). J is TRBJ2-1 and V is TRBV19; D perhaps matches TRBD2 (6 bases). The CDR3 runs 15 residues. CDR1 is LNHDA and CDR2 is SQIVND in the germline V gene (reference sequence). Trimming left V 3 bases short and J 7 bases short, with 16 bases between. The CDR3 protein is CASSIRRELPNEQFF. Here the CDR3 DNA reads TGTGCCAGTAGTATTCGCCGGGAGCTCCCTAATGAGCAGTTCTTC.

This clone was observed at least ten times. The genes are TRBV20-1 and TRBJ2-7, with TRBD2 identical over 14 bases. CDR1 and CDR2 from the germline V gene are DFQATT and SNEGSKA (reference sequence). The CDR3 sequence is 20 residues long. The V and J ends lost 3 bases and 2 bases, in that order; junction bases with no gene match: 18. The CDR3 nucleotides read TGCAGTGCTAGCCCATCGGAAGGAGGACTAGCGGGAGGAAGGCCCTACGAGCAGTACTTC. Protein product: CSASPSEGGLAGGRPYEQYF.

The rearrangement joins TRBV20-1 to TRBJ2-7; the D gene is possibly TRBD2 (5 bases). The germline V gene encodes CDR1 DFQATT and CDR2 SNEGSKA (reference sequence). The V end was cut by 2 bases, the J end by 3 bases, with 14 bases between. This CDR3 is 14 amino acids long. The CDR3 DNA is TGCAGTGCTAGATTTCTCGGTAGCGACTACGAGCAGTACTTC. It yields the protein CSARFLGSDYEQYF.

This clone was counted at least ten times. The CDR3 DNA reads TGCGCCAGCAGTCTAGCGGGAGGGGTGGCCTACAATGAGCAGTTCTTC. As protein: CASSLAGGVAYNEQFF. The V call is TRBV5-1, the J call TRBJ2-1, with 12 bases identical to TRBD2. CDR1 and CDR2 from the germline V gene are SGHRS and YFSETQ. V lost 5 bases, J lost 2 bases, and 5 bases stayed unmatched. The CDR3 has 16 residues.

This clone has just one count. A clone one base away is much larger, so this may be a read error. Written as DNA, the CDR3 is TGTGCCAGCAGCACAGACTACAGGGTAAATCCCAAAAACATTCAGTACTTC. It encodes CASSTDYRVNPKNIQYF. The V and J genes are TRBV5-5 and TRBJ2-4, with a tentative D call TRBD1 (6 bases). CDR1 and CDR2 from the germline V gene are SGHKS and YYEKEE (reference sequence). V was trimmed by 4 bases and J by 2 bases, leaving 19 bases between them. This CDR3 is built from 17 residues.

The table lists this clone with many counts. V gene TRBV11-3 combines with J gene TRBJ2-2, with 8 bases matching TRBD2. The CDR3 is made up of 14 amino acids. V lost 6 bases to trimming and J lost 6 bases; unmatched junction nucleotides: 6. CDR1 is SGHNT, CDR2 YENEEA, per germline. This CDR3 reads CASSPGLGAGELFF. The CDR3 DNA sequence: TGTGCCAGCAGTCCGGGACTAGGCGCCGGGGAGCTGTTTTTT. Combining the CDR3 with reference TRBV11-3 and TRBJ2-2 gives the whole variable domain EAGVVQSPRYKIIEKKQPVAFWCNPISGHNTLYWYLQNLGQGPELLIRYENEEAVDDSQLPKDRFSAERLKGVDSTLKIQPAELGDSAVYLCASSPGLGAGELFFGEGSRLTVL.

The CDR3 region has the DNA TGTGCCAGCAGCTTATCAGGGGGCTTTGGAAACACCATATATTTT. Encoded protein: CASSLSGGFGNTIYF. The V and J genes are TRBV7-3 and TRBJ1-3; 8 bases agree with TRBD1. The CDR3 runs 15 residues. Germline V gene sequence: CDR1 SGHTA, CDR2 FQGTGA. J lost 3 bases, V lost 2 bases, and 3 bases had no gene match.

This clone has a count of ten or more. The chain joins TRBV14 to TRBJ2-2; the match to TRBD2 covers 12 bases. Per germline, CDR1 SGHDN and CDR2 FVKESK. The CDR3 has 18 residues. Trimming removed 0 bases from V and 6 bases from J; junction bases left unmatched: 8. CDR3 sequence reads: CASSQEWVLAGGPGELFF. CDR3 nucleotide sequence: TGTGCCAGCAGCCAAGAGTGGGTACTAGCGGGAGGCCCCGGGGAGCTGTTTTTT.

The rearrangement uses TRBV20-1 and TRBJ2-7; 11 bases align to TRBD2. Germline CDR1 DFQATT, CDR2 SNEGSKA (reference sequence). This CDR3 has 14 amino acids. V lost 3 bases to trimming and J lost 4 bases; unmatched junction nucleotides: 5. This chain's CDR3 is CSARTTSGSYEQYF. DNA of the CDR3: TGCAGTGCTAGGACTACTAGCGGGAGTTACGAGCAGTACTTC.

The rearrangement joins TRBV5-1 to TRBJ2-3; TRBD2 is a possible D gene (6 bases). V was pared by 2 bases and J by 2 bases, with 9 bases between. Looked up from germline, CDR1 is SGHRS and CDR2 is YFSETQ. The CDR3 runs 14 residues. CDR3 in DNA: TGCGCCAGCAGCTTAGGCGGGAACACAGATACGCAGTATTTT. Its protein product is CASSLGGNTDTQYF.